The rows below give T cell receptor beta chains drawn from one sample of a study of T-cell reconstitution after alpha-beta-depleted transplantation in children. TCRdb fed the PCR reads into MiXCR, producing one record per CDR3 protein. Here the sample spans under 400,000 distinct CDR3 sequences, more than 20% being singletons. Sequenced here: PBMCs, mostly from graft donor cells, sampled 180 days after TCRalphabeta/CD19-depleted stem cell transplant. These receptor sequences come from a male patient aged 10 to 17 who had a stem cell transplant for acute lymphoblastic leukemia, so the T cells may come from the graft donor. CDR3s include the opening cysteine and the closing phenylalanine or tryptophan.

length: 14; V: TRBV9; CDR3: CASSVEAGEGEQYF
length: 14; V: TRBV4-2; CDR3: CASSQTGGSYEQYF
length: 16; V: TRBV4-1; CDR3: CASSQDGRVEFYEQYF
length: 15; V: TRBV4-1; CDR3: CASSQVAGSGYEQYF
length: 12; V: TRBV20-1; CDR3: CSAHDSGNTIYF
length: 14; V: TRBV5-1; CDR3: CASRFEGRADTQYF
length: 14; V: TRBV5-5; CDR3: CASSLNRASYEQYF
length: 13; V: TRBV6-1; CDR3: CASSPIYVETQYF
length: 17; V: TRBV7-9; CDR3: CASTTFDRDLNTGELFF
length: 15; V: TRBV10-2; CDR3: CASSDTMSSGNTIYF
length: 14; V: TRBV7-9; CDR3: CASTTGGVVYGYTF
length: 16; V: TRBV6-5; CDR3: CASSYSAGGGQHEQFF